The entry that follows covers one TCR beta chain sequence. No antigen is known for it. The PCR ran on 60 Vbeta and 13 Jbeta primers. Method: immunoSEQ multiplex PCR; TCRdb's copy keeps in-frame clones and lacks some. The data hold approximately 120,000 clones, with 75% to 90% observed a single time. The sample originates from a study of cytomegalovirus exposure and HLA in healthy donors. The CDR3 runs 13 residues. V gave up 1 base and J gave up 7 bases, with 10 bases separating them. Germline loops: CDR1 SGHAT, CDR2 FQNNGV. General study findings and limits: A later analysis linked a missense DCLRE1C variant to TCR beta V- and J-gene trimming.

The receptor was isolated from a man aged 25-45 years in good health and CMV-seropositive. This chain joins TRBV11-2 and TRBJ1-1, with unresolved D. Sequencing was done on a sample of PBMCs. CDR3 in DNA: TGTGCCAGCAGCTTAGTGGGCGGGGATGAAGCTTTCTTT. Translated: CASSLVGGDEAFF.